The clone carrying this T cell receptor (beta chain) came up once. Its antigen is as yet unknown. There were healthy Caucasian individuals from Russia, aged about 6 to 100, serving as donors. Donors each provided about 9.5 milliliters of peripheral blood. Primed by a sample-barcoded 5' primer and a J-beta primer mix, a second PCR proceeded for about 7 to 11 cycles. TCRdb re-analysed the 5' RACE reads in MiXCR, keeping a single row per CDR3 protein. Among a few hundred thousand distinct CDR3 sequences listed, 27% were seen once. The germline V gene has CDR1 MNHEY and CDR2 SVGAGI. The CDR3 loop spans 14 amino acids. Unmatched junction bases numbered 7, after V lost 6 bases and J lost 6 bases. These data are taken from a study of blood T cells in healthy people across ages. Overall study findings and caveats: Compared with aged donors, long-lived donors showed fewer expanded clones, suggesting selection.

The sequence was collected from a woman in her 70s in good health. The sample taken for sequencing was blood. V is TRBV6-5 and J is TRBJ2-3, with TRBD1 identical over 9 bases. CDR3 sequence reads: CASRKQGAWDTQYF. DNA of the CDR3: TGTGCCAGCAGGAAACAGGGGGCATGGGATACGCAGTATTTT.